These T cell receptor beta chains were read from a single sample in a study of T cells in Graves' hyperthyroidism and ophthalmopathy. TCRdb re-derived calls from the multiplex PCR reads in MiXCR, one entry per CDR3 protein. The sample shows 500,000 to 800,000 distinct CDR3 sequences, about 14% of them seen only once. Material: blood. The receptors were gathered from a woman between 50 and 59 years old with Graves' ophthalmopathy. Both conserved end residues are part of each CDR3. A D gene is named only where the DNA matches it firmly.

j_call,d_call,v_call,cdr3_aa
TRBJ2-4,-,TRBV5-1,CASSSSGWINIQYF
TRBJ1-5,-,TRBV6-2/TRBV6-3,CASSYWWVGEPKPQHF
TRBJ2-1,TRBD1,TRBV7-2,CASSSRTGDSYNEQFF
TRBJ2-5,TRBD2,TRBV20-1,CSAIREGPGETQYF
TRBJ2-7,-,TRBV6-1,CASSESIGTPYEQYF
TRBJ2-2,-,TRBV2,CASSQPIQGRTGVLFF
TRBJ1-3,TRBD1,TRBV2,CASRLTGDRKFSGNTIYF
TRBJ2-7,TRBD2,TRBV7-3,CASSKLAGTYEQYF
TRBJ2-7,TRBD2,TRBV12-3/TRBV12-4,CASSSGTSGRAYEQYF
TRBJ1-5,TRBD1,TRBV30,CAWSVGTAFNQPQHF
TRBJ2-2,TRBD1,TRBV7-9,CASSYPPGQGSGASGELFF
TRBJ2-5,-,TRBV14,CASSPLSETQYF
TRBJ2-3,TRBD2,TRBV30,CAWSVLAGSTDTQYF
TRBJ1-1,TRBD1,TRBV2,CASSDDQGVRVNTEAFF
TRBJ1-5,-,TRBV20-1,CSARTGNQPQHF
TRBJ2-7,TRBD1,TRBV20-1,CSARDRAYEQYF
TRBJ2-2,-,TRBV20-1,CSARDPSITGELFF
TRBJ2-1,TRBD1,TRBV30,CAWTTGQGYNEQFF
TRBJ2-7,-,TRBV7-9,CASSLQDGYEQYF
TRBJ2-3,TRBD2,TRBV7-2,CASSFTLAGGTDTQYF
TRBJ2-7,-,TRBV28,CASSLTGDTYEQYF
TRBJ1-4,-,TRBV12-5,CASGSQRGLNEKLFF
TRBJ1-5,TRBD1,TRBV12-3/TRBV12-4,CASSSPTGRGYSNQPQHF
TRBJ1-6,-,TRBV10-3,CATSDGGRNSPLHF
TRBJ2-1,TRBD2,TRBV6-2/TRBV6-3,CASSRKTSGNYNEQFF
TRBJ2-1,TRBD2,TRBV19,CASTYMAGGKFNEQFF
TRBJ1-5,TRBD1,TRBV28,CASSWEGQGQDQPQHF
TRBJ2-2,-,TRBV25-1,CTSTTVANTGELFF
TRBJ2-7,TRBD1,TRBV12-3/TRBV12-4,CASSPDRARIYEQYF
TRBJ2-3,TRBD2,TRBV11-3,CASSLDEREGPWCTDTQYF
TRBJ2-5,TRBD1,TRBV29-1,CSVPGTGPGETQYF
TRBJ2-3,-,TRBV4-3,CASSSGTRDADTQYF
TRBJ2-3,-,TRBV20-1,CSATRLSRADTQYF
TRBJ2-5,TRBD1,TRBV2,CASSDRAQSQETQYF
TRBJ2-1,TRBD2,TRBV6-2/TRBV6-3,CASSLSGSPAYNEQFF
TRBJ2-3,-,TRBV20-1,CSARDPYSTDTQYF
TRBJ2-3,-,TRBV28,CASMDSTDTQYF
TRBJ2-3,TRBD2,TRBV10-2,CASREPGGPTDTQYF
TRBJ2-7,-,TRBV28,CASSDLDEQYF
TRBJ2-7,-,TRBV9,CASSPRQGFSSYEQYF
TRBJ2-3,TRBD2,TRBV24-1,CATSNQGLTDTQYF
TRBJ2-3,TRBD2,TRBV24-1,CASRLVSGRADTQYF
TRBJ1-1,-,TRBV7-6,CASSITGTRMDTEAFF
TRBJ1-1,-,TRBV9,CASSVEAGAWTEAFF